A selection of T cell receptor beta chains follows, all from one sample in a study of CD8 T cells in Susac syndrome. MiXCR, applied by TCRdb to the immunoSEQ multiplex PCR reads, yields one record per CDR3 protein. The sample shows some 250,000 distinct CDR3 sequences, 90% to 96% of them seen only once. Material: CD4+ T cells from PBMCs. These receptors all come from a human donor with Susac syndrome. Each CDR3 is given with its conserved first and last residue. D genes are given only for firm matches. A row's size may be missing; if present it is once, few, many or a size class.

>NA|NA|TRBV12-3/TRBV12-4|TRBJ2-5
CASALAGQLRGTQYF
TGTGCCAGCGCCCTGGCGGGACAACTCCGGGGGACCCAGTACTTC
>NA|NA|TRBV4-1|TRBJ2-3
CASSRGATDTQYF
TGCGCCAGCAGCCGAGGAGCTACAGATACGCAGTATTTT
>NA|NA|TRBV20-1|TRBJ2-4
CSAKGALGVAESAKNIQYF
TGCAGTGCTAAGGGCGCCTTAGGGGTTGCTGAATCAGCCAAAAACATTCAGTACTTC
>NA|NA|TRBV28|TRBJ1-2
CASEEDLRDGYTF
TGTGCCAGCGAGGAGGACCTGAGGGATGGCTACACCTTC
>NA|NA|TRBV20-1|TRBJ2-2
CSASRGSNTGELFF
TGCAGTGCTAGTAGAGGGTCCAACACCGGGGAGCTGTTTTTT
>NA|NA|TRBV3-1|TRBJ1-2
CASSPRSLGGYTF
TGTGCCAGCAGCCCCCGGAGTTTGGGGGGCTACACCTTC
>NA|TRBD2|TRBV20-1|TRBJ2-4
CSAQYSGVAKNIQYF
TGCAGTGCTCAGTATAGCGGGGTAGCCAAAAACATTCAGTACTTC
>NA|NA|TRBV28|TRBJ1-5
CASRMGGATQPQHF
TGTGCCAGCAGGATGGGGGGGGCTACTCAGCCCCAGCATTTT
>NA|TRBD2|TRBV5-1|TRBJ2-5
CASSLVGTTYQETQYF
TGCGCCAGCAGCTTGGTTGGGACTACCTACCAAGAGACCCAGTACTTC
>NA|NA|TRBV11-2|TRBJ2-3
CASSFSPDTQYF
TGTGCCAGCAGCTTCTCCCCAGATACGCAGTATTTT
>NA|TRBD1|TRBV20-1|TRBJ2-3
CSARDDRDRVTF
TGCAGTGCTAGAGACGACCGGGACAGGGTAACTTTT
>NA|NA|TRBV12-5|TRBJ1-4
CASGLARGDEKLFF
TGTGCTAGTGGTTTGGCCAGGGGTGATGAAAAACTGTTTTTT
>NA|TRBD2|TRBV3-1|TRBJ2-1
CASSQDWREVTGNEQFF
TGTGCCAGCAGCCAAGATTGGCGGGAGGTTACCGGGAATGAGCAGTTCTTC
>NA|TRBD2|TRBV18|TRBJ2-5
CASSPYTGLAGETQYF
TGTGCCAGCTCACCATATACGGGACTAGCGGGAGAGACCCAGTACTTC
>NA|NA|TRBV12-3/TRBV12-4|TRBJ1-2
CASNLRDLGGYTF
TGTGCCAGCAACCTCCGGGACCTTGGCGGCTACACCTTC
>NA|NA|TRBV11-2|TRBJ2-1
CASSLDAGSYNEQFF
TGTGCCAGCAGCTTAGATGCTGGTTCCTACAATGAGCAGTTCTTC
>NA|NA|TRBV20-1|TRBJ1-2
CSARPAGARPYTF
TGCAGCGCTAGACCCGCGGGAGCCAGACCTTACACCTTC
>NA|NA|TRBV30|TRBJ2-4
CAWSHWEAFLAKNIQYF
TGTGCCTGGAGTCACTGGGAGGCCTTCCTAGCCAAAAACATTCAGTACTTC
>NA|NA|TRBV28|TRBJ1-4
CASSLPAGEGEKLFF
TGTGCCAGCAGTTTACCGGCAGGGGAAGGGGAAAAACTGTTTTTT
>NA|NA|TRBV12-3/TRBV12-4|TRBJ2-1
CASRILAGNEQFF
TGTGCCAGCAGGATACTAGCTGGGAATGAGCAGTTCTTC
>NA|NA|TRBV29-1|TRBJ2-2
CSVEEGGGLGELFF
TGCAGCGTTGAAGAAGGTGGGGGCCTCGGGGAGCTGTTTTTT
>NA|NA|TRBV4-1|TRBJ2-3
CASSQVGLGAFTDTQYF
TGCGCCAGCAGCCAAGTGGGGCTAGGGGCTTTCACAGATACGCAGTATTTT
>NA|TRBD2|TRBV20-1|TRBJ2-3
CSARVAGGYTDTQYF
TGCAGTGCTAGAGTAGCGGGAGGCTACACAGATACGCAGTATTTT
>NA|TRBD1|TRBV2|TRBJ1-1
CASTYRGLNTEAFF
TGTGCCAGCACCTACAGGGGGCTCAACACTGAAGCTTTCTTT
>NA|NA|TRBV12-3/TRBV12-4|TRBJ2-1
CASSSRSGSSYNEQFF
TGTGCCAGCAGTTCTCGGAGTGGAAGCTCCTACAATGAGCAGTTCTTC
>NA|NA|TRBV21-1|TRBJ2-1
CASSAGLARAHNEQFF
TGTGCCAGCAGCGCTGGACTAGCCCGAGCGCACAATGAGCAGTTCTTC
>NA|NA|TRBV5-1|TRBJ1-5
CASSSGRGDQPQHF
TGCGCCAGCAGCTCGGGCCGGGGGGACCAGCCCCAGCATTTT
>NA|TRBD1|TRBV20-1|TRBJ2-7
CSAGSGQIYEQYF
TGCAGTGCTGGATCGGGACAGATCTACGAGCAGTACTTC
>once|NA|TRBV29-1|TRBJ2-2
CSALYQALGTGELFF
TGCAGCGCCCTCTACCAGGCCCTGGGGACCGGGGAGCTGTTTTTT
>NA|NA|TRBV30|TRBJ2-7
CAWNGDSYEQYF
TGTGCCTGGAACGGGGACTCCTACGAGCAGTACTTC
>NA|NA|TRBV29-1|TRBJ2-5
CSVALTETQYF
TGCAGCGTAGCCCTGACGGAGACCCAGTACTTC
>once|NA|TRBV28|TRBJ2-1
CASSLTGGQFF
TGTGCCAGCAGTTTAACTGGGGGGCAGTTCTTC
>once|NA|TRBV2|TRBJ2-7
CASGSSATYEQYF
TGTGCCAGCGGTTCTAGCGCCACCTACGAGCAGTACTTC
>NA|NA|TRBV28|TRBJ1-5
CASSFEGWRNQPQHF
TGTGCCAGCAGTTTCGAGGGGTGGCGCAATCAGCCCCAGCATTTT
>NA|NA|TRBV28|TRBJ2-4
CASWDQRIQYF
TGTGCCAGCTGGGACCAGCGCATTCAGTACTTC
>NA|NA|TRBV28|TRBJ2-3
CAIHLGARRRGTDTQYF
TGTGCCATCCATTTAGGGGCCCGGAGACGGGGCACAGATACGCAGTATTTT
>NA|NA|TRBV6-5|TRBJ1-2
CASTRTVTRDGYTF
TGTGCCAGCACCCGAACCGTCACGAGAGATGGCTACACCTTC
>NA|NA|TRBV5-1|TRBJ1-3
CASIDDSGNTIYF
TGCGCCAGCATAGACGACTCTGGAAACACCATATATTTT
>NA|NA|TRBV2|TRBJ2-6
CASTPQGGANVLTF
TGTGCCAGCACCCCCCAAGGTGGGGCCAACGTCCTGACTTTC
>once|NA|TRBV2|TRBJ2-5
CASSVRQVGSKDF
TGTGCCAGCAGCGTACGACAGGTCGGTTCCAAGGACTTC
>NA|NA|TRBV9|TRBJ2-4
CASSVGRAELAKNIQYF
TGTGCCAGCAGCGTAGGCCGAGCGGAGCTAGCCAAAAACATTCAGTACTTC
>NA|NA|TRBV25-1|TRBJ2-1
CASSKDGNSYNEQFF
TGTGCCAGCAGTAAAGACGGGAACTCCTACAATGAGCAGTTCTTC